This T cell receptor (beta chain) was sequenced for a study of beta chain features in type 1 diabetes. Germline CDR1 and CDR2: SGHNT and YENEEA. The CDR3 loop spans 16 amino acids. The V and J ends lost 5 bases and 5 bases, in that order; junction bases with no gene match: 13. The whole isolated RNA underwent reverse transcription, so sequencing captured expressed TCRB transcripts. Clones were sequenced by immunoSEQ multiplex PCR, and TCRdb holds only the in-frame ones, with some missing. The table includes roughly 400,000 clones, roughly a tenth detected once. The table lists this clone with many counts. The target antigen is unknown. Study results and caveats: Moderate but significant shortening of TCRB CDR3s was recorded in all four CD4+ subsets from Type 1 diabetes patients. Patients and controls would share equally any PCR tilt toward shorter templates. When cDNA is sequenced, cells with high TCR expression could be over-represented.

This TCR was sampled from a man aged 25-40 years with type 1 diabetes. The J gene is TRBJ2-7, the V gene TRBV11-3; 9 nucleotides align to TRBD2. The sample comprised central memory CD4+ T cells from blood. The CDR3 DNA sequence: TGTGCCAGCAGCCCAGATGGGCGGGAGGGCGTGGACGAGCAGTACTTC. Translating it yields CASSPDGREGVDEQYF.